This TCR beta chain was captured by sequencing in a study of cytotoxic CD8 clonotypes in ibrutinib-treated CLL. Sequenced by immunoSEQ multiplex PCR; TCRdb stores in-frame clones only, minus some. The sample includes about 160,000 clones, 81% of them seen just once. This clone was counted only a few times. The source is a human donor with chronic lymphocytic leukemia. The sample in question was PBMCs, obtained after 12 months of ibrutinib treatment.

The CDR3 coding sequence is TGTGCCAGCAGACCCCGCCAGGGCAATCAGCCCCAGCATTTT. Encoded protein: CASRPRQGNQPQHF. The chain links TRBV5-4 to TRBJ1-5; D call uncertain. CDR3 length: 14 amino acids. Trimming stripped 5 bases from V and 2 bases from J, with 11 bases between. Germline V gene sequence: CDR1 SGHNT, CDR2 YYREEE (reference sequence). Filled out from reference TRBV5-4 and TRBJ1-5, the complete variable domain reads ETGVTQSPTHLIKTRGQQVTLRCSSQSGHNTVSWYQQALGQGPQFIFQYYREEENGRGNFPPRFSGLQFPNYSSELNVNALELDDSALYLCASRPRQGNQPQHFGDGTRLSIL.